The sample holds many counts of the clone carrying this T cell receptor beta chain. V shed 5 bases, J shed 7 bases, and the junction held 14 bases outside the gene matches. This CDR3 region has 16 residues. Germline CDR1 reads SGHVS; CDR2 reads FNYEAQ. Primers targeting TRAV and TRBV primed first-strand cDNA, covering alpha and beta chains. The PCR that amplified TCRs ran for 20 cycles, relying on a constant-region primer and a V-primer adapter. TCRdb reprocessed the reads via MiXCR and lists one record per CDR3 protein. The sample has tens of thousands of distinct CDR3 sequences, around 21% seen once; the top ten hold 9.2%. This record belongs to a study of low-dose radiotherapy and immunotherapy resistance in tumors. The time point was: after trial treatment. Regarding treatment: LDRT plus nivolumab, ipilimumab, low-dose cyclophosphamide and aspirin (RACIN trial).

This clonotype was sampled from a female donor with ovarian cancer. The V and J genes are TRBV7-6 and TRBJ2-1, with 7 positions matching TRBD1. The material sequenced was PBMCs, taken after low-dose radiotherapy plus immunotherapy. As DNA, the CDR3 is TGTGCCAGCAGCGAACAGACAGGGTCAATAAAGAATGAGCAGTTCTTC. It codes for CASSEQTGSIKNEQFF.